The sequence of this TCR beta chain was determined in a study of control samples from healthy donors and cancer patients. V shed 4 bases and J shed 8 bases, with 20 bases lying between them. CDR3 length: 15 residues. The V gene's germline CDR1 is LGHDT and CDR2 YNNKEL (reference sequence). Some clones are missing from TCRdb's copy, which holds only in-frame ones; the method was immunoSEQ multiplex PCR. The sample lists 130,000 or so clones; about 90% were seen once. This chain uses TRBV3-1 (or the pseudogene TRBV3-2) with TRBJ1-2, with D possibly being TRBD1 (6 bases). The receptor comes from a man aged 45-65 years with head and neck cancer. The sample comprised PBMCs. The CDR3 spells CASSLNTGTSRGYTF. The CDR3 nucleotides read TGTGCCAGCAGCCTGAACACCGGGACATCGAGGGGCTACACCTTC.